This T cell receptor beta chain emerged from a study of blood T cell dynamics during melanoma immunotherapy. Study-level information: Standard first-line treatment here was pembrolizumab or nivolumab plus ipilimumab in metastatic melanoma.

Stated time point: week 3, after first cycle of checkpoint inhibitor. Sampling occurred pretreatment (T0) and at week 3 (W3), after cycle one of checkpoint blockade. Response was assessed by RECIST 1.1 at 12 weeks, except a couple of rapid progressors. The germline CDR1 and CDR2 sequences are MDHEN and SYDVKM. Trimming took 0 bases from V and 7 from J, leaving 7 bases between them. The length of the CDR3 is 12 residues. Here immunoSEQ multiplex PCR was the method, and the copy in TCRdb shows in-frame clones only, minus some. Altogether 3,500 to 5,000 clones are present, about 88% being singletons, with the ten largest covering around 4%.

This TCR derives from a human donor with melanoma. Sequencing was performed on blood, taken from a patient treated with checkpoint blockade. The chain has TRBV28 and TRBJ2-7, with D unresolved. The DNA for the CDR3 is TGTGCCAGCAGTTTATGGGGAATGGAGCAGTACTTC. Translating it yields CASSLWGMEQYF.